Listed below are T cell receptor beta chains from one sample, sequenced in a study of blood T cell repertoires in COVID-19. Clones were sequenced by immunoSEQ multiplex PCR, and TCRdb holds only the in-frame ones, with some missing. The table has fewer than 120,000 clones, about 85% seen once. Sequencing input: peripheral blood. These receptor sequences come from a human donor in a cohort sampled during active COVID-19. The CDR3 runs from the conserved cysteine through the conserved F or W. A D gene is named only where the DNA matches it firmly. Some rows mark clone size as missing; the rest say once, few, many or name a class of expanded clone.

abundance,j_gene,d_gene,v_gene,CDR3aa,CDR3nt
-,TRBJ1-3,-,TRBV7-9,CASSFGAGVTDTIYF,TGTGCCAGCAGCTTTGGCGCAGGGGTAACAGACACCATATATTTT
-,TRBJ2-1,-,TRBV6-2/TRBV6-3,CASSYSTGFPQQYNEQFF,TGTGCCAGCAGTTACTCAACAGGGTTCCCCCAGCAATACAATGAGCAGTTCTTC
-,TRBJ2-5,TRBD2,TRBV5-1,CASSLSGTSGGQETQYF,TGCGCCAGCAGCTTATCCGGGACTAGCGGGGGTCAAGAGACCCAGTACTTC
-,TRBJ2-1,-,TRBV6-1,CASSDRGWHEQFF,TGTGCCAGCAGTGACCGAGGCTGGCATGAGCAGTTCTTC
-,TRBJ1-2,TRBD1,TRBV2,CASRVTGDNGYTF,TGTGCCAGCAGGGTCACAGGGGATAATGGCTACACCTTC
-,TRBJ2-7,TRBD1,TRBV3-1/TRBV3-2,CASSLGQGPYEQYF,TGTGCCAGCAGCCTGGGACAGGGACCCTACGAGCAGTACTTC
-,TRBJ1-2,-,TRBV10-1,CASSESTQGAQGYTF,TGCGCCAGCAGTGAGTCGACTCAAGGGGCCCAGGGCTACACCTTC
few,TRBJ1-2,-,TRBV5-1,CASRGANYGYTF,TGCGCCAGCAGGGGAGCTAACTATGGCTACACCTTC
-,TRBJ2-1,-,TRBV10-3,CAISESTAYNEQFF,TGTGCCATCAGTGAGTCTACAGCTTACAATGAGCAGTTCTTC
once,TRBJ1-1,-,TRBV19,CASSKELNTEAFF,TGTGCCAGTTCGAAGGAGTTGAACACTGAAGCTTTCTTT
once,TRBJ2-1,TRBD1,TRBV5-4,CASSLGNRGEQFF,TGTGCCAGCAGCTTGGGAAACAGGGGTGAGCAGTTCTTC
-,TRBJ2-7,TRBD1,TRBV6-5,CASRPTGVGHEQYF,TGTGCCAGCAGGCCGACAGGGGTAGGCCACGAGCAGTACTTC
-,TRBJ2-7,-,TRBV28,CASSSGTPQGEQYF,TGTGCCAGCAGTTCTGGGACTCCACAAGGTGAGCAGTACTTC
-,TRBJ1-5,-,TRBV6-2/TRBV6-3,CASSKTSNQPQHF,TGTGCCAGCAGTAAGACATCCAATCAGCCCCAGCATTTT
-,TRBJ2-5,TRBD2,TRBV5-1,CASSVIAGGQETQYF,TGCGCCAGCAGCGTCATAGCGGGAGGGCAAGAGACCCAGTACTTC
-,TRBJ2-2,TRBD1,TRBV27,CASPGTGRRKSTGELFF,TGTGCCAGCCCCGGGACAGGGCGGAGGAAGAGCACCGGGGAGCTGTTTTTT
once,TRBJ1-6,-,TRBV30,CAWMINQAFGNSPLHF,TGTGCCTGGATGATCAACCAGGCGTTTGGTAATTCACCCCTCCACTTT
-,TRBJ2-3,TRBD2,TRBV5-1,CASSLAVLAGTSSTDTQYF,TGCGCCAGCAGCTTGGCCGTACTAGCGGGGACTTCTAGCACAGATACGCAGTATTTT
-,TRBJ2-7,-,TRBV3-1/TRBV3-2,CASRRKSPTYEQYF,TGTGCCAGCAGAAGAAAATCCCCTACCTACGAGCAGTACTTC
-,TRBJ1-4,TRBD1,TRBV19,CASSRTGTGGEKLFF,TGTGCCAGTAGTCGAACCGGGACAGGGGGTGAAAAACTGTTTTTT
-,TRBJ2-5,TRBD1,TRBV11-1,CASSPDRGGETQYF,TGTGCCAGCAGCCCGGACAGGGGAGGGGAGACCCAGTACTTC
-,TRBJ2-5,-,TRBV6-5,CASRQGGETQYF,TGTGCCAGCAGGCAGGGGGGAGAGACCCAGTACTTC
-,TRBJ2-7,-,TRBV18,CASSPSTGTAYEQYF,TGTGCCAGCTCACCATCTACAGGAACTGCCTACGAGCAGTACTTC
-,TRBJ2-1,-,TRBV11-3,CASSLRGGGTYNEQFF,TGTGCCAGCAGCTTGAGGGGCGGGGGCACGTACAATGAGCAGTTCTTC
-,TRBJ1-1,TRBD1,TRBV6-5,CASSSGQANTEAFF,TGTGCCAGCAGTTCAGGACAGGCGAACACTGAAGCTTTCTTT
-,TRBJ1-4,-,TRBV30,CAWNRQGAVEKLFF,TGTGCCTGGAACAGACAAGGGGCTGTTGAAAAACTGTTTTTT
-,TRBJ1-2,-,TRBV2,CASKVRGDSGYGYTF,TGTGCCAGCAAAGTGCGGGGGGATAGCGGCTATGGCTACACCTTC
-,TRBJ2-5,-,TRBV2,CASIEADRPQETQYF,TGTGCCAGCATCGAGGCGGACAGACCCCAAGAGACCCAGTACTTC
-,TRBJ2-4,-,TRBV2,CASSEGAANIQYF,TGTGCCAGCAGTGAAGGAGCGGCGAACATTCAGTACTTC
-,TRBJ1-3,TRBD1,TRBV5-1,CASRAGQGGNTIYF,TGCGCCAGCAGAGCAGGACAGGGTGGAAACACCATATATTTT
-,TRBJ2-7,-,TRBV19,CASSIGAGYEQYF,TGTGCCAGTAGTATAGGGGCAGGATACGAGCAGTACTTC
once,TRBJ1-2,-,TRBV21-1,CASSKDSEGYGYTF,TGTGCCAGCAGCAAGGACAGTGAAGGTTATGGCTACACCTTC
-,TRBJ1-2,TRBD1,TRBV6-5,CASYNQGGRDYGYTF,TGTGCCAGCTATAACCAAGGGGGCCGAGACTATGGCTACACCTTC
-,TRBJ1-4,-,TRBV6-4,CASMSCHESSATNEKLFF,TGTGCCAGCATGTCGTGTCATGAGAGTAGCGCAACTAATGAAAAACTGTTTTTT
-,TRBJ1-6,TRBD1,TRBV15,CATSRTGFNSPLHF,TGTGCCACCAGCAGGACAGGGTTCAATTCACCCCTCCACTTT
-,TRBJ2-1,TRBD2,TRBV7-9,CASSYTGLVANEQFF,TGTGCCAGCAGCTACACGGGACTAGTGGCCAATGAGCAGTTCTTC
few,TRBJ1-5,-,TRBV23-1,CASSHHRAGRVGTRGNQPQHF,TGCGCCAGCAGTCACCACAGGGCGGGGAGGGTCGGAACTAGAGGCAATCAGCCCCAGCATTTT
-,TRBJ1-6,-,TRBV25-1,CASSDGGNSPLHF,TGTGCCAGCAGTGATGGCGGCAACTCACCCCTCCACTTT
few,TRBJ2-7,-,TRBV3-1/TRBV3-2,CASSQERVGGRNEQYF,TGTGCCAGCAGCCAAGAAAGGGTGGGAGGTCGGAACGAGCAGTACTTC
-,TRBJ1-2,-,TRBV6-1,CASSADFQGLGGYTF,TGTGCCAGCAGTGCCGACTTCCAGGGGCTGGGAGGCTACACCTTC
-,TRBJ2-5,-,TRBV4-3,CASSQDYLDRYQETQYF,TGCGCCAGCAGCCAAGATTACCTAGACAGGTACCAAGAGACCCAGTACTTC
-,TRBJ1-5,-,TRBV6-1,CASSEAQGWVGQPQHF,TGTGCCAGCAGTGAAGCCCAGGGATGGGTAGGCCAGCCCCAGCATTTT
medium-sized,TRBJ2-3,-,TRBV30,CAWSVKGADTQYF,TGTGCCTGGAGTGTAAAAGGGGCCGATACGCAGTATTTT
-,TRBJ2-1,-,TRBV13,CASSLLSIVGEKELWASHGEQFF,TGTGCCAGCAGCTTATTGAGTATTGTTGGGGAGAAGGAATTGTGGGCAAGCCATGGTGAGCAGTTCTTC
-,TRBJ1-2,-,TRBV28,CATPRGENGYTF,TGTGCCACCCCCCGGGGGGAAAATGGCTACACCTTC
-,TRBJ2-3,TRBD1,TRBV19,CASSINTGGSRTDTQYF,TGTGCCAGTAGCATCAATACAGGGGGATCGCGCACAGATACGCAGTATTTT
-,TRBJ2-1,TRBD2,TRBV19,CASSSRNPPAGELAGHSYNEQFF,TGTGCCAGTAGTTCCAGAAACCCTCCAGCGGGGGAACTAGCCGGCCACTCCTACAATGAGCAGTTCTTC
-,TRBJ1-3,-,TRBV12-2,CASRTADSGGRCITIYF,TGTGCAAGTCGCACCGCGGACAGCGGGGGCCGATGTATAACCATATATTTT
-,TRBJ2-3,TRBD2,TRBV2,CASSGSGSYTDTQYF,TGTGCCAGCAGTGGTAGCGGGAGCTACACAGATACGCAGTATTTT
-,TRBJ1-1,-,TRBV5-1,CASSWTANTEAFF,TGCGCCAGCAGCTGGACAGCCAACACTGAAGCTTTCTTT
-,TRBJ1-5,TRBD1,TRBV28,CASFPGQGLQPQHF,TGTGCCAGCTTCCCGGGACAGGGATTACAGCCCCAGCATTTT
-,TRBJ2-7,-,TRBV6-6,CASSYSRGGDEQYF,TGTGCCAGCAGTTACTCTCGAGGGGGGGACGAGCAGTACTTC
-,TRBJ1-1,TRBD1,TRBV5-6,CASSSRRGGRYTEAFF,TGTGCCAGCAGCTCCCGCCGAGGGGGCCGATATACTGAAGCTTTCTTT